This record looks at one TCR beta chain sequence and its context. Original methodology: The assay estimated nucleated cells by amplifying reference gene primers. Some clones are missing from TCRdb's copy, which holds only in-frame ones; the method was immunoSEQ multiplex PCR. The V and J calls and clone size are taken from that table; D and trimming were inferred from the DNA. This sample has around 110,000 clones; about nine tenths occur once, and the top ten carry roughly 2%. This specimen comes from a study of blood T cell repertoires in COVID-19. Study overall: Researchers got acute and convalescent COVID-19 samples from the United States, Italy and Spain.

Germline V gene lookup returns CDR1 LNHNV and CDR2 YYDKDF (reference sequence). This CDR3 has 15 amino acids. The V end was cut by 3 bases, the J end by 6 bases, with 17 bases between. Sequenced material: peripheral blood. This TCR derives from a human donor with active COVID-19. The donor label of this sample is uncertain. This chain joins TRBV15 and TRBJ1-2; D might be TRBD1 (5 bases). The CDR3 loop reads CATSSGRGRPNGYTF. As DNA, the CDR3 is TGTGCCACCAGCAGCGGGCGGGGGAGGCCTAATGGCTACACCTTC.